These 21 T cell receptor beta chains originate from one sample sequenced in a study of CD8+CD57+ T cells in acquired aplastic anemia. Researchers used genomic DNA as the template to profile TCR beta VDJ and CDR3. TCRdb reprocessed the reads with MiXCR, giving one entry per CDR3 protein. The table has 90,000 to 130,000 distinct CDR3 sequences, around half seen once. The sample taken for sequencing was sorted CD4+, CD8+, or CD8+CD57+ T cells (not recorded which) from PBMCs. These receptors originate from a human donor in good health, serving as a control.

A remark on this clonotype: An end of the junction does not agree with germline; a read error may underlie this. The gene calls are TRBV4-3 and TRBJ1-2; D not certain. This CDR3 region has 14 residues. Germline lookup yields CDR1 LGHNA and CDR2 YSLEER. The CDR3 coding sequence is TGCGCCAGCAGCCAAGTTGGCAATAACTATGGCTGCACCTTC. Its translation is CASSQVGNNYGCTF.

The sample holds one count of this clonotype. The chain combines TRBV10-3 with TRBJ1-5; 9 positions match TRBD1. V was pared by 4 bases and J by 4 bases, with 2 bases of the junction left unmatched. Germline CDR1 ENHRY, CDR2 SYGVKD. The CDR3 runs to 14 residues. CDR3 bases: TGTGCCATCAGTGGGGGACAGGGAAATCAGCCCCAGCATTTT. Its translation: CAISGGQGNQPQHF.

This clonotype was counted many times. The chain couples TRBV19 to TRBJ2-7; D is possibly TRBD1 (6 bases). The CDR3 is made up of 14 amino acids. V was shortened by 3 bases and J by 2 bases, with 11 bases between the two germline ends. Germline values: CDR1 LNHDA, CDR2 SQIVND (reference sequence). In nucleotides, the CDR3 is TGTGCCAGTAGTATCGAGGACAGTACCTACGAGCAGTACTTC. Translation: CASSIEDSTYEQYF. Full variable domain (outside the CDR3, taken from reference TRBV19 and TRBJ2-7): DGGITQSPKYLFRKEGQNVTLSCEQNLNHDAMYWYRQDPGQGLRLIYYSQIVNDFQKGDIAEGYSVSREKKESFPLTVTSAQKNPTAFYLCASSIEDSTYEQYFGPGTRLTVT.

Turning to this clonotype: An end of the junction does not agree with germline; a read error may underlie this. The rearrangement joins TRBV7-7 to TRBJ2-5; possibly TRBD2 for D (6 bases). Germline V CDR1 and CDR2: SSHAT, FNYEAQ (reference sequence). This CDR3 is built from 14 residues. For the CDR3, the DNA is TGTGCTAGCAGCCCCGGGGGTTTTAAAGAGACCCAGTACTTC. Translation gives CASSPGGFKETQYF.

The DNA for the CDR3 is TGCAGTGCTCCGAATGGAGAGACCCAGTACTTC. Translation: CSAPNGETQYF. The chain recombines TRBV20-1 with TRBJ2-5; no reliable D call. Germline assignment: CDR1 DFQATT and CDR2 SNEGSKA (reference sequence). V was pared by 5 bases and J by 4 bases, with 8 bases between. The CDR3 runs 11 residues.

This clonotype occurred a few times. The J gene is TRBJ1-1, the V gene TRBV6-1; D gene uncertain. The CDR3 runs 16 residues. Per germline, CDR1 MNHNS and CDR2 SASEGT. Trimming shortened V by 8 bases and J by 1 base, and 20 bases separated the two germline ends. The CDR3 DNA sequence: TGTGCCAGCGGTGCCCCGGGGTGGGCAGAGAACACTGAAGCTTTCTTT. Translating gives CASGAPGWAENTEAFF.

Turning to this clonotype: A much larger clone lies a single base off, so this may be a read error. The rearrangement joins TRBV25-1 to TRBJ2-7; 7 bases line up with TRBD2. The CDR3 loop spans 16 amino acids. The junction had 13 bases not matched to a gene; V was cut back by 6 bases and J by 2 bases. Per germline, CDR1 MGHDK and CDR2 SYGVNS. CDR3 amino acids: CASSQALFTSAYEQYF. The DNA for the CDR3 is TGTGCCAGCAGCCAAGCCCTCTTCACTAGCGCCTACGAGCAGTACTTC.

The V and J genes are TRBV29-1 and TRBJ2-5, with 7 bases lining up with TRBD1. CDR1 and CDR2 (germline): SQVTM, ANQGSEA. CDR3 length equals 13 residues. With 5 bases clipped from V and 7 bases from J, the junction kept 10 bases outside the gene matches. CDR3 protein: CSVNRDRQGTQYF. CDR3 sequence (DNA): TGCAGCGTTAATCGGGACAGACAGGGGACCCAGTACTTC.

The chain couples TRBV20-1 to TRBJ1-1; D possibly corresponds to TRBD1 (5 bases). Germline V CDR1 and CDR2: DFQATT, SNEGSKA (reference sequence). CDR3 length equals 16 residues. V was shortened by 1 base and J by 11 bases, with 26 bases between the two germline ends. As DNA, the CDR3 is TGCAGTGCTAGAGGCCACGACAGAGCGACTGGACTCTCGGCTTTCTTT. This translates into CSARGHDRATGLSAFF.

This chain connects TRBV20-1 to TRBJ2-7; D is uncertain. Germline V gene lookup returns CDR1 DFQATT and CDR2 SNEGSKA (reference sequence). The CDR3 has 13 residues. The V end lost 4 bases, the J end lost 3 bases, and 13 bases lay between the germline ends. The CDR3 spells CSANHGMNYEQYF. CDR3 nucleotide sequence: TGCAGTGCTAATCACGGAATGAACTACGAGCAGTACTTC.

V and J are TRBV12-3 or TRBV12-4 and TRBJ1-6, with a weak D call TRBD1 (5 bases). V was clipped by 8 bases and J by 7 bases, with 12 bases between them. CDR3 size: 13 residues. CDR3 in amino acids: CASFRGRNSPLHF. The CDR3 coding sequence is TGTGCCAGCTTTAGGGGTAGGAATTCACCCCTCCACTTT.

This clonotype was seen ten or more times. The V call is TRBV5-6, the J call TRBJ2-7; no clear D gene. The germline gives CDR1 SGHDT, CDR2 YYEEEE. This CDR3 has 13 residues. Trimming cost V 0 bases and J 5 bases, with 9 bases left between them. CDR3 residues: CASSLGIGNEQYF. The CDR3 DNA is TGTGCCAGCAGCTTGGGTATAGGGAACGAGCAGTACTTC.

There are a few counts of this clonotype. The CDR3 protein is CASGDIYSKGNSPLHF. The CDR3, as DNA: TGTGCCAGCGGGGACATTTACAGCAAAGGTAATTCACCCCTCCACTTT. J is TRBJ1-6 and V is TRBV25-1, with a tentative D call TRBD1 (6 bases). The CDR3 length is 16 residues. Germline V lookup: CDR1 MGHDK, CDR2 SYGVNS. The V gene lost 8 bases and the J gene lost 6 bases, with 20 bases spanning the gap.

This clonotype was recorded at least ten times. The chain combines TRBV12-3 or TRBV12-4 with TRBJ2-7; no clear D. Deletions cut 7 bases from V and 0 bases from J, with 7 bases between. The CDR3 consists of 12 residues. The CDR3 DNA is TGTGCCAGCACAAAGGGCTCCTACGAGCAGTACTTC. Protein product: CASTKGSYEQYF.

This clonotype was detected once. The chain combines TRBV29-1 with TRBJ2-7; D unclear. V gave up 8 bases and J gave up 3 bases, with 11 bases separating them. The CDR3 extends over 11 amino acids. Germline CDR1 reads SQVTM; CDR2 reads ANQGSEA. CDR3 in amino acids: CSLSPSYEQYF. The CDR3 DNA is TGCAGCTTGAGTCCCAGCTACGAGCAGTACTTC.

This clonotype was counted ten times or more. The chain uses TRBV7-9 and TRBJ1-2; D not certain. V was shortened by 5 bases and J by 2 bases, with 18 bases between the two germline ends. Germline-derived CDR1 and CDR2 are SEHNR and FQNEAQ (reference sequence). This CDR3 is built from 16 residues. The CDR3 sequence is CASSLTLSFKNYGYTF. The CDR3 coding sequence is TGTGCCAGCAGCCTTACGCTGAGTTTCAAGAACTATGGCTACACCTTC. Combining the CDR3 with reference TRBV7-9 and TRBJ1-2 gives the whole variable domain DTGVSQNPRHKITKRGQNVTFRCDPISEHNRLYWYRQTLGQGPEFLTYFQNEAQLEKSRLLSDRFSAERPKGSFSTLEIQRTEQGDSAMYLCASSLTLSFKNYGYTFGSGTRLTVV.

The J gene is TRBJ2-3, the V gene TRBV24-1; possible D gene TRBD1, 5 bases. Germline V gives CDR1 KGHDR, CDR2 SFDVKD. The CDR3 sequence is 13 residues long. The V end lost 7 bases, the J end lost 3 bases, and 10 bases lay between the germline ends. CDR3 DNA sequence: TGTGCCACCAGGAAGACAGAGACAGATACGCAGTATTTT. It specifies CATRKTETDTQYF.

A few counts support this clonotype. The V and J genes are TRBV2 and TRBJ2-1, with 9 bases fitting TRBD1. This CDR3 region has 14 residues. J lost 10 bases, V lost 8 bases, and 12 bases had no gene match. CDR1 SNHLY and CDR2 FYNNEI come from the germline V gene. CDR3 sequence: CASVPGQGRLEQFF. The CDR3 DNA sequence: TGTGCCAGCGTTCCGGGACAGGGACGATTGGAGCAGTTCTTC.

The V call is TRBV6-1, the J call TRBJ1-5; a weak D match, TRBD1 (5 bases). The germline V gene encodes CDR1 MNHNS and CDR2 SASEGT. V gave up 3 bases and J gave up 0 bases, with 9 bases separating them. The length of the CDR3 is 15 residues. The CDR3 here is CASSEGGYSNQPQHF. DNA of the CDR3: TGTGCCAGCAGTGAGGGGGGATATAGCAATCAGCCCCAGCATTTT.

This clonotype showed up many times. V and J are TRBV10-1 and TRBJ2-7, with D unclear. V was shortened by 0 bases and J by 2 bases, with 8 bases between the two germline ends. Germline V lookup: CDR1 WNHNN, CDR2 SYGVQD (reference sequence). CDR3 size: 14 residues. This CDR3 is CASSESAPAYEQYF. CDR3 DNA: TGCGCCAGCAGTGAGTCGGCTCCCGCCTACGAGCAGTACTTC.

This sequence joins TRBV11-3 and TRBJ2-1; tentatively, D is TRBD2 (5 bases). V lost 0 bases and J 7 bases, leaving 10 bases between the germline ends. Germline V gene sequence: CDR1 SGHNT, CDR2 YENEEA. The CDR3 extends over 14 amino acids. The CDR3 protein is CASSLDGVTNEQFF. Here the CDR3 DNA reads TGTGCCAGCAGCTTAGACGGGGTGACTAATGAGCAGTTCTTC.